This T cell receptor (beta chain) was sequenced in a study of cytomegalovirus exposure and HLA in healthy donors. Germline loops: CDR1 MNHNS, CDR2 SASEGT. V was cut by 7 bases and J by 8 bases, with 5 bases left in between. The CDR3 contains 9 residues. Vbeta (60) and Jbeta (13) primers were used in the PCR. Profiling relied on immunoSEQ multiplex PCR, and the TCRdb table lists in-frame clones only, not all of them. The table has approximately 170,000 clones, around 81% seen once. This clone was picked up many times. This clonotype was sampled from a woman younger than 45 in good health and CMV-seropositive. This rearrangement joins TRBV6-1 to TRBJ1-2; D uncertain. The sample taken for sequencing was PBMCs. CDR3: CASIEGYTF. In DNA, the CDR3 is TGTGCCAGCATCGAGGGCTACACCTTC.